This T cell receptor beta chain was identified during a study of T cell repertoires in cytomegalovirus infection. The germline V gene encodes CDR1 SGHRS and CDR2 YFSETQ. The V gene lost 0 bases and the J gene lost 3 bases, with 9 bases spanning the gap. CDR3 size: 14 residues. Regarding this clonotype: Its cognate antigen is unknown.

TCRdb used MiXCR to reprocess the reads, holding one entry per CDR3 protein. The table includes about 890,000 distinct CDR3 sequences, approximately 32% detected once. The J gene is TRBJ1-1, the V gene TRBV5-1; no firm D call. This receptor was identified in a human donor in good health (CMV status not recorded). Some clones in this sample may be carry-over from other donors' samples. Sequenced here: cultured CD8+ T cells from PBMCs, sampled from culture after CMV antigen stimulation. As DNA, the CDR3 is TGCGCCAGCAGCTTGGACTATTCATACACTGAAGCTTTCTTT. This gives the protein CASSLDYSYTEAFF. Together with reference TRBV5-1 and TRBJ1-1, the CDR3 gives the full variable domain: KAGVTQTPRYLIKTRGQQVTLSCSPISGHRSVSWYQQTPGQGLQFLFEYFSETQRNKGNFPGRFSGRQFSNSRSEMNVSTLELGDSALYLCASSLDYSYTEAFFGQGTRLTVV.